These 12 T cell receptor beta chains were all obtained from the same sample, sequenced in a study of Ad26.COV2.S vaccination and SARS-CoV-2 variants. Treatment indicated: roughly 19 received Ad26.COV2.S at low or high dose, single or two shots; 5 received placebo; per-sample allocation not given. Sampling was performed 63 days after the first vaccine or placebo injection. TCRdb's copy holds only in-frame clones and misses some; the assay was immunoSEQ multiplex PCR. The table has about 320,000 clones, about 82% seen once. The sequencing here drew on peripheral blood, taken in a trial of Ad26.COV2.S vaccine versus placebo. Receptors originate from a person aged 18 to 59 who received the Ad26.COV2.S COVID-19 vaccine or a placebo.

This chain joins TRBV12-5 and TRBJ1-1; D is unclear. This CDR3 has 11 residues. In germline, CDR1 is LGHNT, CDR2 FRNRAP. The germline V and J ends were trimmed by 7 bases and 0 bases, with 3 bases remaining between them. The CDR3 region has the DNA TGTGCTAGTGCTATGAACACTGAAGCTTTCTTT. This codes for CASAMNTEAFF.

The chain combines TRBV7-9 with TRBJ1-1; D is unresolved. Germline values: CDR1 SEHNR, CDR2 FQNEAQ (reference sequence). There are 16 residues in the CDR3. V lost 2 bases and J 3 bases, leaving 16 bases between the germline ends. This CDR3 is CASSLISGVGHTEAFF. CDR3 DNA: TGTGCCAGCAGCTTAATCTCTGGGGTAGGGCACACTGAAGCTTTCTTT.

This clone was recorded only once. V and J are TRBV28 and TRBJ1-2, with D maybe TRBD1 (5 bases). The V end lost 6 bases, the J end lost 4 bases, and 27 bases lay between the germline ends. CDR3 length: 18 residues. Germline V gene data show CDR1 as MDHEN and CDR2 as SYDVKM. The CDR3 here is CASSPPPGLLTVGYGYTF. The CDR3 DNA reads as TGTGCCAGCAGCCCCCCACCAGGGCTTCTCACAGTTGGCTATGGCTACACCTTC.

V and J are TRBV28 and TRBJ2-1; D is ambiguous. CDR3 size: 14 residues. V lost 5 bases and J lost 6, with 14 bases in between. Germline CDR1 and CDR2: MDHEN and SYDVKM. CDR3 loop: CASSPYINPNEQFF. The CDR3 DNA reads as TGTGCCAGCAGTCCCTACATCAACCCCAATGAGCAGTTCTTC.

The chain recombines TRBV2 with TRBJ2-1, with D unresolved. Between the trimmed V and J ends, which lost 7 bases and 4 bases, there was a span of 11 bases. Germline V gene data show CDR1 as SNHLY and CDR2 as FYNNEI. The CDR3 consists of 13 residues. The CDR3 region is CASNLDGYNEQFF. CDR3 bases: TGTGCCAGCAATCTTGACGGATACAATGAGCAGTTCTTC. Full variable domain (missing parts from reference TRBV2 and TRBJ2-1): EPEVTQTPSHQVTQMGQEVILRCVPISNHLYFYWYRQILGQKVEFLVSFYNNEISEKSEIFDDQFSVERPDGSNFTLKIRSTKLEDSAMYFCASNLDGYNEQFFGPGTRLTVL.

J is TRBJ1-5 and V is TRBV27; maybe TRBD1 (5 bases). Germline lookup yields CDR1 MNHEY and CDR2 SMNVEV (reference sequence). Trimming took 6 bases from V and 9 from J, leaving 15 bases between them. CDR3 length equals 13 residues. DNA for the CDR3: TGTGCCAGCAGCCCCCAGGGAGGGTGGCCCCAGCATTTT. Translated, it gives CASSPQGGWPQHF.

The chain uses TRBV5-1 and TRBJ2-5; D is possibly TRBD1 (5 bases). Trimming shortened V by 6 bases and J by 3 bases, and 12 bases separated the two germline ends. CDR3 length: 13 amino acids. Germline V lookup: CDR1 SGHRS, CDR2 YFSETQ. Here the CDR3 reads CASMVGPEETQYF. The CDR3 region has the DNA TGCGCCAGCATGGTGGGGCCAGAAGAGACCCAGTACTTC.

This rearrangement joins TRBV6-5 to TRBJ2-7; 9 bases fit TRBD2. Germline V lookup: CDR1 MNHEY, CDR2 SVGAGI. J gave up 0 bases and V 10 bases, and 7 bases lay outside the gene matches. The CDR3 is 14 residues long. The CDR3 sequence: CAILAGYPSYEQYF. The CDR3 DNA reads as TGTGCCATTCTAGCGGGGTACCCCTCCTACGAGCAGTACTTC.

This clone has a single count. V is TRBV27 and J is TRBJ2-4, with no clear D. The V and J ends lost 4 bases and 0 bases respectively, with 13 bases between them. Germline lookup yields CDR1 MNHEY and CDR2 SMNVEV (reference sequence). The CDR3 length is 16 residues. Here the CDR3 DNA reads TGTGCCAGCAGTTACTCACAGATAATAGCCAAAAACATTCAGTACTTC. Protein sequence: CASSYSQIIAKNIQYF.

This clone has a handful of counts. V gene TRBV6-6 combines with J gene TRBJ2-5, with D possibly TRBD2 on 7 matching bases. The CDR3 totals 15 residues. Germline V gene lookup returns CDR1 MNHNY and CDR2 SVGAGI (reference sequence). V lost 6 bases and J lost 3, with 17 bases in between. The CDR3 sequence is CASSPGGGKKETQYF. Here the CDR3 DNA reads TGTGCCAGCAGCCCCGGCGGGGGCAAGAAAGAGACCCAGTACTTC.

This clone was counted a few times. CDR3 protein: CASSFGLWGPNTGELFF. The CDR3 nucleotides are TGTGCCAGCAGTTTCGGCCTGTGGGGGCCTAACACCGGGGAGCTGTTTTTT. This chain links TRBV28 with TRBJ2-2; TRBD1 is a possible D gene (6 bases). Deletions cut 3 bases from V and 2 bases from J, with 16 bases between. This CDR3 comprises 17 residues. The germline CDR1 and CDR2 sequences are MDHEN and SYDVKM.

The CDR3 DNA follows: TGTGCCAGCAGTCTTACAGGGGGCGGGGGTGAAGCTTTCTTT. Translated: CASSLTGGGGEAFF. The chain joins TRBV28 to TRBJ1-1, with 9 bases matching TRBD1. Germline V gives CDR1 MDHEN, CDR2 SYDVKM. This CDR3 contains 14 residues. V lost 5 bases, J lost 7 bases, and 8 bases stayed unmatched.